The next 8 T cell receptor beta chains were all read from a single sample in a study of T cell responses to AZD1222 COVID-19 vaccine. Assay used: immunoSEQ multiplex PCR; TCRdb lists only in-frame clones, some missing. The table has about 73,000 clones, approximately 90% seen once. The source material was peripheral blood, sampled on day 0 of AZD1222 vaccination. These receptors all come from an adult in good health.

This chain joins TRBV7-9 and TRBJ1-5; D is undetermined. Germline CDR1 SEHNR, CDR2 FQNEAQ (reference sequence). The length of the CDR3 is 15 residues. The V and J ends lost 4 bases and 2 bases respectively, with 12 bases between them. In DNA form, the CDR3 reads TGTGCCAGCAGCTGGGGTTTTGAGGGCAATCAGCCCCAGCATTTT. Amino acid sequence: CASSWGFEGNQPQHF.

The chain joins TRBV5-6 to TRBJ1-6, with D perhaps matching TRBD1 (6 bases). Trimming removed 4 bases from V and 8 bases from J, with 19 bases in between. The germline CDR1 and CDR2 sequences are SGHDT and YYEEEE. The CDR3 runs 16 residues. The CDR3 coding sequence is TGTGCCAGCAGCCACTCGACAGGCCGCTCTGATTCACCCCTCCACTTT. It translates to CASSHSTGRSDSPLHF.

The genes are TRBV5-6 and TRBJ1-4; D possibly corresponds to TRBD1 (5 bases). V dropped 2 bases and J dropped 7 bases, with 12 bases sitting between them. The CDR3 contains 14 residues. Per germline, CDR1 SGHDT and CDR2 YYEEEE. The CDR3 DNA sequence: TGTGCCAGCAGCTTTCAGGGCGGGGGTGAAAAACTGTTTTTT. Amino acid sequence: CASSFQGGGEKLFF.

This chain connects TRBV6-6 to TRBJ2-7; 7 bases are a match to TRBD1. This CDR3 region has 12 residues. Germline-derived CDR1 and CDR2 are MNHNY and SVGAGI (reference sequence). J was trimmed by 4 bases and V by 7 bases; bases with no gene match: 4. This chain's CDR3 is CASKGANYEQYF. The CDR3 region has the DNA TGTGCCAGCAAGGGGGCTAATTACGAGCAGTACTTC.

The chain is built from TRBV4-1 and TRBJ1-4; D possibly corresponds to TRBD1 (6 bases). The CDR3 covers 16 residues. Trimming took off 3 bases at V and 7 bases at J, with 18 bases between the two ends. Germline V gene data show CDR1 as MGHRA and CDR2 as YSYEKL. In DNA form, the CDR3 reads TGCGCCAGCAGCCAGGGATCGACAGGTCTGAGTGAAAAACTGTTTTTT. Amino acid sequence: CASSQGSTGLSEKLFF.

This chain uses TRBV4-1 with TRBJ2-5; weak D call: TRBD1 (5 bases). The V gene's germline CDR1 is MGHRA and CDR2 YSYEKL. The CDR3 is 15 amino acids. V was pared by 3 bases and J by 4 bases, with 15 bases between. This CDR3 is CASSQTVLGTETQYF. In nucleotides, the CDR3 is TGCGCCAGCAGCCAGACAGTGCTCGGCACAGAGACCCAGTACTTC.

V and J are TRBV28 and TRBJ1-2; 9 nucleotides line up with TRBD1. Germline V CDR1 and CDR2: MDHEN, SYDVKM. The J segment lost 2 bases and the V segment lost 7 bases, leaving 8 bases of the junction unmatched. CDR3 length equals 15 residues. CDR3 nucleotide sequence: TGTGCCAGCACCGAGGGGGGACAGGGAAACTATGGCTACACCTTC. This gives the protein CASTEGGQGNYGYTF.

The rearrangement uses TRBV5-4 and TRBJ2-3; 15 bases line up with TRBD2. V lost 4 bases to trimming and J lost 5 bases; unmatched junction nucleotides: 8. Germline V gives CDR1 SGHNT, CDR2 YYREEE (reference sequence). There are 17 residues in the CDR3. CDR3 bases: TGTGCCAGCAGCCCCGGACTAGCGGGAGGGCCCAAAGATACGCAGTATTTT. Encoded protein: CASSPGLAGGPKDTQYF. Looking up the rest from reference TRBV5-4 and TRBJ2-3 gives the full variable domain: ETGVTQSPTHLIKTRGQQVTLRCSSQSGHNTVSWYQQALGQGPQFIFQYYREEENGRGNFPPRFSGLQFPNYSSELNVNALELDDSALYLCASSPGLAGGPKDTQYFGPGTRLTVL.